Each of the 7 T cell receptor beta chains below was sequenced from the same sample in a study of cytomegalovirus exposure and HLA in healthy donors. In the PCR, 60 Vbeta and 13 Jbeta primers were used. Produced via immunoSEQ multiplex PCR; TCRdb's table is partial and in-frame only. This repertoire includes over 30,000 clones. The sequencing sample was made of PBMCs. The receptors here all came from a man aged 40-55 years in good health and CMV-seronegative.

CDR3 protein: CASSPGQGSNYGYTF. CDR3 nucleotide sequence: TGTGCCAGCAGCCCAGGACAGGGGTCTAACTATGGCTACACCTTC. V and J are TRBV7-2 and TRBJ1-2; 9 bases align to TRBD1. The germline V gene encodes CDR1 SGHTA and CDR2 FQGNSA. V lost 5 bases to trimming and J lost 0 bases; unmatched junction nucleotides: 4. The CDR3 has 15 residues. Full variable domain (outside the CDR3, taken from reference TRBV7-2 and TRBJ1-2): GAGVSQSPSNKVTEKGKDVELRCDPISGHTALYWYRQSLGQGLEFLIYFQGNSAPDKSGLPSDRFSAERTGGSVSTLTIQRTQQEDSAVYLCASSPGQGSNYGYTFGSGTRLTVV.

V and J are TRBV9 and TRBJ2-7; 7 bases match TRBD2. The V gene end was trimmed by 4 bases and the J gene end by 2 bases; junction bases not matched to a gene: 15. Germline V CDR1 and CDR2: SGDLS, YYNGEE. The CDR3 sequence is 17 residues long. CDR3 loop: CASSSTEGGLGTYEQYF. DNA of the CDR3: TGTGCCAGCAGCTCCACGGAGGGAGGGCTTGGGACCTACGAGCAGTACTTC.

This chain connects TRBV7-2 to TRBJ2-7; D is unclear. There are 12 residues in the CDR3. CDR1 and CDR2 from the germline V gene are SGHTA and FQGNSA. Trimming took 5 bases from V and 9 from J, leaving 14 bases between them. The CDR3: CASSGTGSVQYF. In DNA, the CDR3 is TGTGCCAGCAGCGGTACCGGCAGCGTGCAGTACTTC.

CDR3 sequence (DNA): TGCGCCAGCAGCGAGACAGGGAACGAAGCTTTCTTT. It specifies CASSETGNEAFF. The chain recombines TRBV5-1 with TRBJ1-1, with 7 bases matching TRBD1. Trimming at V came to 4 bases and at J to 8 bases, leaving 5 bases not matched to a gene. The CDR3 loop spans 12 amino acids. Germline CDR1 reads SGHRS; CDR2 reads YFSETQ.

This chain uses TRBV30 with TRBJ2-2; TRBD2 matches at 12 bases. With V trimmed by 1 base and J by 0 bases, 6 bases remained unmatched. CDR1 and CDR2 from the germline V gene are GTSNPN and SVGIG (reference sequence). CDR3 size: 18 residues. The CDR3 spells CAWSGLAGGFANTGELFF. CDR3 sequence (DNA): TGTGCCTGGAGTGGGCTAGCGGGAGGGTTCGCGAACACCGGGGAGCTGTTTTTT.

About this clone itself: Mismatch with germline at one junction end may stem from a read error. The V call is TRBV28, the J call TRBJ1-3; D might be TRBD1 (5 bases). Germline CDR1 is MDHEN and CDR2 is SYDVKM. This CDR3 has 16 amino acids. This CDR3 is CASSPAGGVVGDTIYF. As DNA, the CDR3 is TGTGCCAGCAGCCCTGCGGGGGGGGTTGTTGGAGACACCATATATTTT.

The rearrangement uses TRBV7-8 and TRBJ1-4, with D unresolved. Trimming cost V 5 bases and J 11 bases, with 18 bases left between them. The CDR3 length is 14 residues. CDR1 SGHVS and CDR2 FQNEAQ come from the germline V gene. Here the CDR3 reads CASSPGPEWEKLFF. Here the CDR3 DNA reads TGTGCCAGCAGCCCAGGACCTGAATGGGAGAAACTGTTTTTT.